This TCR beta chain stems from a study of memory CD4+ T cells and cytomegalovirus serostatus. As for the study in general: Healthy Belgian adult donors included roughly ten CMV-positive and 24 CMV-negative people.

Sequenced by immunoSEQ multiplex PCR; TCRdb stores in-frame clones only, minus some. The repertoire holds 55,000 to 65,000 clones, with roughly 87% as singletons. Single viable CD3+CD4+CD8-CD45RO+ cells were sorted as the memory CD4+ T cells. Serostatus was set by detecting CMV pp150, pp28, p38, p52 IgG. The CDR3 sequence is 12 residues long. Germline V gene sequence: CDR1 SGHRS, CDR2 YFSETQ. Trimming left V 3 bases short and J 9 bases short, with 12 bases between. Sequences were obtained from memory CD4+ T cells from blood. This rearrangement joins TRBV5-1 to TRBJ2-5; D remains ambiguous. The TCR originated in an adult in good health and CMV-seronegative. The CDR3 DNA follows: TGCGCCAGCAGCTCATCGGAGCTCCCCCAGTACTTC. It codes for CASSSSELPQYF.